These 8 T cell receptor beta chains were sequenced from one sample in a study of cytomegalovirus exposure and HLA in healthy donors. PCR was performed using 60 Vbeta and 13 Jbeta primers. The method was immunoSEQ multiplex PCR; TCRdb's version includes in-frame clones alone and lacks a portion of them. The sample shows some 87,000 clones, more than 60% of them seen only once. The specimen sequenced was PBMCs. Source of these receptors: a man aged 18 to 29 in good health and CMV-seropositive.

V usage is TRBV7-6 and J usage is TRBJ2-2; 7 nucleotides match TRBD1. The CDR3 length is 17 residues. V lost 7 bases, J lost 1 base, and 12 bases stayed unmatched. The germline gives CDR1 SGHVS, CDR2 FNYEAQ. The DNA for the CDR3 is TGTGCCAGCACCCTTTCCCAGGGACAGAAGAACACCGGGGAGCTGTTTTTT. Translated: CASTLSQGQKNTGELFF.

The chain has TRBV6-4 and TRBJ2-3; 9 bases are a match to TRBD2. V lost 0 bases, J lost 2 bases, and 3 bases stayed unmatched. Germline assignment: CDR1 MRHNA and CDR2 SNTAGT. CDR3 length equals 16 residues. The CDR3 sequence: CASSDSAGGPTDTQYF. The CDR3 DNA reads as TGTGCCAGCAGTGACTCGGCGGGAGGGCCCACAGATACGCAGTATTTT.

This clone was detected once. The gene calls are TRBV5-6 and TRBJ1-2, with D maybe TRBD1 (5 bases). The CDR3 has 14 amino acids. V was clipped by 0 bases and J by 9 bases, with 15 bases between them. Germline V gene data show CDR1 as SGHDT and CDR2 as YYEEEE. The CDR3 DNA reads TGTGCCAGCAGCTTGGACAGGAAACTCTTTAGCTACACCTTC. This gives the protein CASSLDRKLFSYTF.

The chain has TRBV6-1 and TRBJ1-5; maybe TRBD1 (6 bases). CDR1 MNHNS and CDR2 SASEGT come from the germline V gene. This CDR3 spans 15 amino acids. The germline V and J ends were trimmed by 6 bases and 0 bases, with 12 bases remaining between them. CDR3 amino acids: CASRTGPDSNQPQHF. For the CDR3, the DNA is TGTGCCAGCAGAACAGGGCCCGATAGCAATCAGCCCCAGCATTTT.

V usage is TRBV2 and J usage is TRBJ2-1; no firm D call. The CDR3 contains 16 residues. V shed 4 bases and J shed 0 bases, with 13 bases lying between them. The germline V gene has CDR1 SNHLY and CDR2 FYNNEI. CDR3 residues: CASSVSRGASYNEQFF. CDR3 nucleotide sequence: TGTGCCAGCAGTGTGAGTCGCGGAGCCTCCTACAATGAGCAGTTCTTC.

The chain joins TRBV5-1 to TRBJ2-5; TRBD2 matches 8 bases. CDR1 and CDR2 from the germline V gene are SGHRS and YFSETQ. Germline trimming cut 6 bases from V and 4 bases from J; bases unmatched to any gene: 5. The CDR3 runs to 13 residues. The CDR3 coding sequence is TGCGCCAGCACCACGGCGGGGGGAGAGACCCAGTACTTC. This translates into CASTTAGGETQYF.

J is TRBJ1-2 and V is TRBV27, with D hard to call. Between the trimmed V and J ends, which lost 6 bases and 8 bases, there was a span of 16 bases. The CDR3 contains 13 residues. Germline CDR1 reads MNHEY; CDR2 reads SMNVEV (reference sequence). The CDR3, as DNA: TGTGCCAGCAGCCCGACGGGGAATAAGGGCTACACCTTC. Protein product: CASSPTGNKGYTF.

This chain joins TRBV6-5 and TRBJ1-2, with a weak D call TRBD1 (5 bases). The CDR3 contains 14 residues. Trimming stripped 7 bases from V and 0 bases from J, with 12 bases between. Looked up from germline, CDR1 is MNHEY and CDR2 is SVGAGI. CDR3 residues: CASTRGRTNYGYTF. The CDR3 coding sequence is TGTGCCAGCACCCGGGGGAGGACTAACTATGGCTACACCTTC.